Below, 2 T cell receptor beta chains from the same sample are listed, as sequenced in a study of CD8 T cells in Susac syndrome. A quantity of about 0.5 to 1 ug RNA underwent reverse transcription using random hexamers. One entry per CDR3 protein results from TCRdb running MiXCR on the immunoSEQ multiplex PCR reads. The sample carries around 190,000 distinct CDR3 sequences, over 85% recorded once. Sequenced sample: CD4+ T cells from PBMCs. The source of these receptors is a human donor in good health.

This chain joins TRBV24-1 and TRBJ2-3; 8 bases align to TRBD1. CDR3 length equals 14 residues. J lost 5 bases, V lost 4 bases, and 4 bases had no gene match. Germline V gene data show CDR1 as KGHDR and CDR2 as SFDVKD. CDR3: CATSEVTGEDTQYF. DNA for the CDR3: TGTGCCACCAGTGAAGTGACAGGGGAAGATACGCAGTATTTT.

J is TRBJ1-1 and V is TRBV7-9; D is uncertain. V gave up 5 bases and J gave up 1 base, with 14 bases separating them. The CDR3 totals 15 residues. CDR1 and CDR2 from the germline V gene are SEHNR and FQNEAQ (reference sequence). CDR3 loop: CASSNTASANTEAFF. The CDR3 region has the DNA TGTGCCAGCAGCAACACTGCCTCAGCGAACACTGAAGCTTTCTTT.